The clone carrying this TCR beta chain showed up just a few times. What it binds is not known. Clones were sequenced by immunoSEQ multiplex PCR, and TCRdb holds only the in-frame ones, with some missing. The sample shows 100,000 to 150,000 clones, about 88% of them seen only once. This sample was included in a study of PD-1 blockade in mismatch repair-deficient tumors. Whole-study findings and limits: Tumor-resident clones, often absent from pretreatment blood, expanded after pembrolizumab and then contracted.

TCRs were sequenced from a few patients responding to pembrolizumab. CDR1 and CDR2 from the germline V gene are MGHRA and YSYEKL. This CDR3 has 14 residues. The ends lost 3 bases at V and 5 bases at J; junction bases unmatched: 3. The chain employs TRBV4-1 and TRBJ2-2, with TRBD2 matching over 7 bases. This sequence originates from an adult with mismatch repair-deficient cancer. Sample: peripheral blood, taken 44 weeks after starting pembrolizumab. CDR3: CASSQFGRTGELFF. The CDR3 DNA reads TGCGCCAGCAGCCAGTTCGGGAGGACCGGGGAGCTGTTTTTT.